This T cell receptor beta chain was sequenced for a study of blood T cells in healthy people across ages. The CDR3 loop spans 16 amino acids. Germline CDR1 ENHRY, CDR2 SYGVKD. V trimming: 1 base; J trimming: 0 bases; junction bases outside the gene matches: 2. For the second PCR, which ran for 7 to 11 cycles, a sample-barcoded 5' primer and a J-beta primer mix were used. Each CDR3 protein is one row after TCRdb ran MiXCR on the 5' RACE reads. The sample comprises about 1.6 million distinct CDR3 sequences, about 32% of which are singletons, and over 9% rests with the top ten. The sequenced sample consisted of blood. The clonotype was recovered from a woman in her twenties or thirties in good health. The chain employs TRBV10-3 and TRBJ2-1; the match to TRBD2 covers 8 bases. The CDR3 DNA follows: TGTGCCATCAGTGAGTGGCTAGCGGGCTCCTACAATGAGCAGTTCTTC. Protein sequence: CAISEWLAGSYNEQFF.